This T cell receptor beta chain was observed in a study of blood T cells in healthy people across ages (dated by TCRdb to the mid-2010s). Turning to the overall study: Template switching captured roughly one uniquely barcoded TCR beta cDNA molecule per two T cells in model experiments. Using deep sequencing normalized with unique cDNA molecular identifiers, the study measured how TCR beta repertoire diversity changes with age. Four age groups were formed from the donors: young (average roughly 15 years), middle-aged (around 40), aged (under 70) and long-lived (around 82). The study analyzed two additional independent replicas of 1 million unique cDNA reads from the same blood draw for two donors, one aged 18 to 29 and one aged 80 or older.

Broad study findings and their caveats: As age increased, observed TCR beta diversity per million T cells dropped in a roughly linear way, and a significant reduction was already evident by age roughly 36. Since profiling was done on bulk unsorted PBMCs, naive and antigen-experienced compartments could not be conclusively compared. Because donor CMV infection status was unknown, age-related changes in expanded clonotypes were potentially confounded. Estimates of total diversity based on one million sequenced T cells were regarded as lower bounds and as underestimates. There was a strong correlation between observed TCR beta diversity and the percentage of naive T cells measured by flow cytometry. Compared with the aged group, the long-lived group had more naive CD4+ T cells, fewer expanded clones and increased TCR diversity, suggesting age selection.

Libraries came from 5' RACE. Instrument used: Illumina HiSeq 2500. A second roughly 6 to 11 cycle PCR used a sample-barcoded 5' primer and a J-beta primer mix. A unique molecular identifier was introduced onto each TCR beta cDNA molecule by a template-switch 5' adaptor carrying 12 random nucleotides. Each sample yielded at least 2.5 million CDR3-containing paired-end reads. The Mint cDNA synthesis kit, primed by a TRBC-specific oligonucleotide, was used to synthesize first-strand cDNA from all RNA. After uracil-DNA glycosylase treatment, a first 18-cycle PCR used universal primers M1SS and BC2_uni_R on all cDNA. The paper's data handling went like this. Normalization of each sample was performed by random selection of 1 million high-quality reads, each carrying a distinct molecular identifier. Instead of being binned into consensus sequences, reads that shared molecular identifiers were thrown out. MiTCR, set to a Q25 quality threshold and the strictest error-elimination algorithm, was used for CDR3 identification, clonotype clustering and error correction. A nonparametric unseen species model with Euler transformation was used to estimate a lower bound on total TCR beta diversity. The public sequencing data were trimmed at Q25 with fastp and processed into clonotypes with MiXCR by TCRdb, which kept only in-frame beta chains. Every distinct CDR3 protein forms one entry, paired with its most common genes and DNA. The V and J calls were determined by TCRdb, not by the authors. The sample table records roughly 1,100,000 distinct CDR3 sequences; 25% of these occur just once. The ten largest make up approximately 0.7% of the sample.

The CDR3, cysteine through phenylalanine, is 15 amino acids long. The read is trimmed to its CDR3 DNA, 45 bases read in frame from base 1. The germline V gene specifies SQVTM as CDR1 and ANQGSEA as CDR2. At the junction V is shortened by 0 bases and J by 6 bases, with 14 bases in between. A remark on this clonotype: Its target antigen remains unknown. Base qualities are not recorded, but no much larger clone differs from it by a single base.

The roughly 39 donors, aged 6 to 90 years, were systemically healthy Caucasian individuals from Russia. Each donor gave roughly 9 milliliters of peripheral blood, drawn into EDTA-treated Vacutainer tubes. Ficoll-Paque density-gradient centrifugation was used to isolate PBMCs, with at least 7 million per sample. Trizol reagent was used to extract total RNA from PBMCs, with at least 6 micrograms per sample. The percentages of naive CD45RAhigh/CD27high T cells were determined by flow cytometry on a PBMC aliquot from every donor. In addition, the sample was reused for a study of T cells of mothers and their children. As noted in the second study: Donors were nine systemically healthy Caucasian individuals: three mothers and their six children. cDNA synthesis consumed the entire amount of extracted RNA, loaded at about 1.6 ug RNA in each 15 ul reaction. Sample barcodes and 2-4 random nucleotides were added via the M1S primer in the second PCR. Over 8 million TCR beta CDR3 reads were obtained for each mother, and 2.7 million or so reads were obtained for each child. In both related and unrelated pairs, thymic selection shapes the output of TCR recombination in a similar way, with inherited differences having only a minor effect. Normalized repertoire overlap was always slightly but never significantly higher in related than unrelated mother-child pairs. No persistent microchimeric T cell clones were detected, at a sensitivity of around 100 clones per million clonotypes. In the study, deep NGS was used to compare the TCR beta repertoires of mothers and children, and features distinguishing related mother-child pairs from unrelated individuals were sought. Mothers averaged roughly 36 +/- 4 years of age and children averaged approximately 12 +/- 4 years. After adapter ligation was performed with NEBNext reagents, the libraries were sequenced on an Illumina HiSeq 2000 with 100+100 nt paired-end reads. Mother and child libraries were prepared a month apart and sequenced in separate runs to prevent cross-contamination. Each donor had between 500,000 and 2,000,000 distinct TCR beta clonotypes identified. Naive TCR beta clonotypes were estimated from low-frequency clonotypes matched to each donor's FACS-determined naive share, without sorting.

The sequence was collected from a girl aged 2-10 years in good health. The sample was blood. This chain joins TRBV29-1 to TRBJ1-4, with a weak D call of TRBD1 (6 bases match). The CDR3 amino acid sequence is: CSVEDEGQEDEKLFF. The nucleotide sequence is given as TGCAGCGTTGAAGATGAGGGACAAGAGGATGAAAAACTGTTTTTT. Joined to the reference TRBV29-1 and TRBJ1-4 proteins, this CDR3 gives the full variable domain: SAVISQKPSRDICQRGTSLTIQCQVDSQVTMMFWYRQQPGQSLTLIATANQGSEATYESGFVIDKFPISRPNLTFSTLTVSNMSPEDSSIYLCSVEDEGQEDEKLFFGSGTQLSVL.